Presented here are 10 T cell receptor beta chains from one specimen sequenced in a study of T-cell reconstitution after alpha-beta-depleted transplantation in children. Researchers prepared the TCRbeta library using unique molecular identifiers, the study reports. TCRdb reprocessed the PCR reads via MiXCR and lists one record per CDR3 protein. Of some 550,000 distinct CDR3 sequences in the sample, about 18% were seen once. The material sequenced was PBMCs from the stem cell graft donor, taken from the stem cell graft. The receptors come from a human donor who donated a stem cell graft to a child with acute lymphoblastic leukemia.

This chain connects TRBV20-1 to TRBJ1-2; D gene ambiguous. The V end was cut by 3 bases, the J end by 4 bases, with 3 bases between. Looked up from germline, CDR1 is DFQATT and CDR2 is SNEGSKA (reference sequence). The CDR3 has 10 amino acids. In nucleotides, the CDR3 is TGCAGTGCTAGGGGCTATGGCTACACCTTC. Translating gives CSARGYGYTF.

This clonotype was observed once. The CDR3: CSAAGTGTGMNTGELFF. CDR3 nucleotide sequence: TGCAGTGCTGCGGGAACCGGGACAGGGATGAACACCGGGGAGCTGTTTTTT. The chain couples TRBV20-1 to TRBJ2-2; TRBD1 matches 9 bases. V gave up 5 bases and J gave up 1 base; unmatched junction bases: 11. The CDR3 is made up of 17 amino acids. The germline gives CDR1 DFQATT, CDR2 SNEGSKA (reference sequence).

This chain links TRBV27 with TRBJ1-6; perhaps TRBD1 as D (5 bases). Trimming shortened V by 5 bases and J by 9 bases, and 20 bases separated the two germline ends. This CDR3 is built from 16 residues. The germline gives CDR1 MNHEY, CDR2 SMNVEV (reference sequence). CDR3 sequence: CASSRRGAGIGSPLHF. DNA for the CDR3: TGTGCCAGCAGTCGGAGAGGTGCAGGGATCGGTTCACCCCTCCACTTT.

J is TRBJ2-2 and V is TRBV7-6; 9 bases agree with TRBD2. The germline V gene encodes CDR1 SGHVS and CDR2 FNYEAQ. Trimming took 4 bases from V and 6 from J; bases not matched to a gene: 18. This CDR3 is built from 19 residues. In DNA form, the CDR3 reads TGTGCCAGCAGCTCTAGCGGGACAGACACACCTTATAGCGCCGGGGAGCTGTTTTTT. Translating gives CASSSSGTDTPYSAGELFF.

The chain employs TRBV29-1 and TRBJ1-2; D call uncertain. The CDR3 is made up of 15 amino acids. Germline lookup yields CDR1 SQVTM and CDR2 ANQGSEA. V dropped 4 bases and J dropped 2 bases, with 17 bases sitting between them. The CDR3, as DNA: TGCAGCGTTGGCCAGACGACAAATGGAAACTATGGCTACACCTTC. It specifies CSVGQTTNGNYGYTF.

The chain employs TRBV29-1 and TRBJ2-1; 9 positions agree with TRBD1. The CDR3 extends over 13 amino acids. Germline V CDR1 and CDR2: SQVTM, ANQGSEA. After removal of 5 bases from V and 9 bases from J, the junction contained 8 bases not matched to a gene. CDR3: CSVRRDRDTEQFF. The CDR3 nucleotides are TGCAGCGTTCGCCGGGACAGGGACACTGAGCAGTTCTTC.

Notes on this clonotype: Because the CDR3 is missing its conserved closing phenylalanine or tryptophan, this is likely a read error. The gene calls are TRBV25-1 and TRBJ2-5; TRBD2 is a possible D gene (5 bases). Germline lookup yields CDR1 MGHDK and CDR2 SYGVNS. This CDR3 has 14 amino acids. V lost 6 bases to trimming and J lost 3 bases, with 14 bases between them. The CDR3 sequence: CASRDGGLKETQYS. The CDR3, as DNA: TGTGCCAGCAGAGATGGCGGGCTTAAAGAGACCCAGTACTCC.

This rearrangement joins TRBV29-1 to TRBJ2-7; D not certain. This CDR3 region has 13 residues. The germline gives CDR1 SQVTM, CDR2 ANQGSEA. V gave up 4 bases and J gave up 0 bases, with 10 bases separating them. CDR3 sequence reads: CSVAGPASYEQYF. DNA for the CDR3: TGCAGCGTTGCAGGCCCGGCCTCCTACGAGCAGTACTTC.

This clonotype was found a few times. The chain recombines TRBV20-1 with TRBJ2-1; either TRBD1 or TRBD2 may fit D (5 bases each). CDR3 length: 15 amino acids. Germline V gives CDR1 DFQATT, CDR2 SNEGSKA (reference sequence). V shed 0 bases and J shed 4 bases, with 13 bases lying between them. This CDR3 reads CSARDRGRAYNEQFF. CDR3 in DNA: TGCAGTGCTAGAGACCGGGGCAGGGCGTACAATGAGCAGTTCTTC.

The CDR3: CASSPQGEAGELFF. The CDR3 DNA is TGTGCCAGCAGCCCCCAGGGCGAAGCCGGGGAGCTGTTTTTT. The chain couples TRBV4-2 to TRBJ2-2; D possibly corresponds to TRBD1 (5 bases). The CDR3 extends over 14 amino acids. Germline V gene lookup returns CDR1 LGHNA and CDR2 YNFKEQ. Trimming took off 4 bases at V and 6 bases at J, with 12 bases between the two ends.